This passage covers 30 T cell receptor beta chains from one sample sequenced in a study of T cell repertoires in cytomegalovirus infection. A single record per CDR3 protein comes from TCRdb applying MiXCR to the reads. Of about 740,000 distinct CDR3 sequences listed, 35% to 45% are singletons. Sequencing was performed on PBMCs. The receptors were gathered from a human donor in good health (CMV status not recorded). Some clones in this sample may be carry-over from other donors' samples.

The V call is TRBV3-1, the J call TRBJ1-1; D gene unclear. The germline CDR1 and CDR2 sequences are LGHDT and YNNKEL (reference sequence). This CDR3 is built from 15 residues. Trimming removed 0 bases at V and 1 base at J, with 9 bases between. CDR3 protein: CASSQEGSGNTEAFF. Written as DNA, the CDR3 is TGTGCCAGCAGCCAAGAAGGATCGGGGAACACTGAAGCTTTCTTT.

This clonotype appeared a few times. The chain links TRBV18 to TRBJ1-2; 9 bases are shared with TRBD1. Germline trimming cut 1 base from V and 6 bases from J; bases unmatched to any gene: 18. CDR3 length: 19 residues. Per the germline V gene, CDR1 is KGHSH and CDR2 is LQKENI. CDR3 in DNA: TGTGCCAGCTCACCACTATCGGGACAGGGTGGCCGAGACCGGCATGGCTACACCTTC. It encodes CASSPLSGQGGRDRHGYTF.

The rearrangement joins TRBV27 to TRBJ2-7, with D uncertain. This CDR3 comprises 14 residues. Germline CDR1 reads MNHEY; CDR2 reads SMNVEV (reference sequence). Trimming pared 3 bases from V and 2 bases from J, leaving 11 bases between. The CDR3, as DNA: TGTGCCAGCAGTTTGGATGTACCGCCCTACGAGCAGTACTTC. Protein: CASSLDVPPYEQYF.

Notes on this clonotype: Relative to the germline gene, one junction end is altered; a read error may explain this. The chain couples TRBV7-2 to TRBJ2-1; the D gene is possibly TRBD1 (5 bases). CDR3 size: 13 residues. Germline V gives CDR1 SGHTA, CDR2 FQGNSA. The DNA for the CDR3 is TGTGACAGCAGCCAGGGTCCTACCTACGAGCAGTTCTTC. Amino acids: CDSSQGPTYEQFF. The whole variable domain, remainder taken from reference TRBV7-2 and TRBJ2-1, is GAGVSQSPSNKVTEKGKDVELRCDPISGHTALYWYRQSLGQGLEFLIYFQGNSAPDKSGLPSDRFSAERTGGSVSTLTIQRTQQEDSAVYLCDSSQGPTYEQFFGPGTRLTVL.

J is TRBJ1-5 and V is TRBV24-1, with TRBD1 identical over 8 bases. This CDR3 region has 17 residues. With 4 bases clipped from V and 2 bases from J, the junction kept 9 bases outside the gene matches. Germline V CDR1 and CDR2: KGHDR, SFDVKD. The chain's CDR3 is CATSDPTPGQGNQPQHF. The DNA of the CDR3 is TGTGCCACCAGTGACCCCACCCCGGGACAGGGCAATCAGCCCCAGCATTTT.

The gene calls are TRBV7-8 and TRBJ1-5, with D hard to call. Germline V lookup: CDR1 SGHVS, CDR2 FQNEAQ. CDR3 length: 15 residues. V was trimmed by 0 bases and J by 7 bases, leaving 13 bases between them. CDR3 protein: CASSLATEGGQPQHF. CDR3 sequence (DNA): TGTGCCAGCAGCTTAGCGACGGAGGGTGGGCAGCCCCAGCATTTT.

V gene TRBV7-9 combines with J gene TRBJ2-5, with D possibly matching TRBD1 (6 bases). V was shortened by 1 base and J by 5 bases, with 14 bases between the two germline ends. The CDR3 extends over 15 amino acids. Germline V CDR1 and CDR2: SEHNR, FQNEAQ (reference sequence). CDR3 nucleotide sequence: TGTGCCAGCAGCTTAGGGGACATGCGAAGGGAGACCCAGTACTTC. It translates to CASSLGDMRRETQYF.

This sequence joins TRBV19 and TRBJ2-2; 7 bases line up with TRBD1. The CDR3 spans 15 residues. Germline V lookup: CDR1 LNHDA, CDR2 SQIVND (reference sequence). J lost 0 bases, V lost 7 bases, and 5 bases had no gene match. CDR3 amino acids: CASMRGPSNTGELFF. The CDR3 nucleotides read TGTGCCAGTATGAGGGGGCCCTCGAACACCGGGGAGCTGTTTTTT.

A few counts support this clonotype. The chain has TRBV11-2 and TRBJ1-1; D unresolved. The CDR3 has 12 residues. CDR1 is SGHAT, CDR2 FQNNGV, per germline. The V and J ends lost 1 base and 10 bases respectively, with 10 bases between them. CDR3 sequence: CASSLVRPGAFF. DNA for the CDR3: TGTGCCAGCAGCTTAGTGCGGCCGGGAGCTTTCTTT.

V is TRBV18 and J is TRBJ2-7, with TRBD2 identical over 7 bases. CDR3 length: 17 amino acids. Germline V gene lookup returns CDR1 KGHSH and CDR2 LQKENI. The ends lost 0 bases at V and 0 bases at J; junction bases unmatched: 8. CDR3: CASSPPRLAGFSYEQYF. As DNA, the CDR3 is TGTGCCAGCTCACCACCGAGACTAGCAGGTTTCTCCTACGAGCAGTACTTC.

This clonotype was counted only a few times. The chain links TRBV27 to TRBJ1-1; 10 bases fit TRBD1. Germline CDR1 reads MNHEY; CDR2 reads SMNVEV (reference sequence). The V and J ends lost 8 bases and 3 bases, in that order; junction bases with no gene match: 6. The CDR3 contains 14 residues. CDR3 amino acids: CASGDRGQDTEAFF. CDR3 sequence (DNA): TGTGCCAGCGGTGACAGGGGGCAAGACACTGAAGCTTTCTTT.

The chain carries TRBV7-9 and TRBJ2-6, with D possibly being TRBD2 (6 bases). The CDR3 consists of 19 residues. Trimming took 2 bases from V and 0 from J, leaving 17 bases between them. CDR1 is SEHNR, CDR2 FQNEAQ, per germline (reference sequence). The CDR3 region has the DNA TGTGCCAGCAGCTTAACCCTTGGAGGGGCCATCTCTGGGGCCAACGTCCTGACTTTC. Its translation is CASSLTLGGAISGANVLTF.

This clonotype was picked up a small number of times. J is TRBJ2-3 and V is TRBV25-1; D perhaps matches TRBD2 (6 bases). The CDR3 has 14 residues. The V end was cut by 3 bases, the J end by 4 bases, with 11 bases between. From germline, CDR1 is MGHDK and CDR2 SYGVNS. CDR3 sequence reads: CASSDLTSPDTQYF. The CDR3 bases are TGTGCCAGCAGTGATCTTACTAGCCCAGATACGCAGTATTTT.

In DNA form, the CDR3 reads TGTGCCGTTTCTTATGACATTTCGAATTCACCCCTCCACTTT. Translation: CAVSYDISNSPLHF. The chain recombines TRBV10-3 with TRBJ1-6; D uncertain. CDR1 and CDR2 (germline): ENHRY, SYGVKD. Between the trimmed V and J ends, which lost 11 bases and 7 bases, there was a span of 18 bases. There are 14 residues in the CDR3.

This clonotype has only a few counts. V is TRBV6-6 and J is TRBJ2-2, with 8 bases lining up with TRBD1. Per germline, CDR1 MNHNY and CDR2 SVGAGI (reference sequence). The length of the CDR3 is 14 residues. V shed 6 bases and J 7 bases; nucleotides not matched to a gene: 7. The CDR3 region has the DNA TGTGCCAGCAGCCCGGACAGGGAGGACGGGGAGCTGTTTTTT. The encoded protein is CASSPDREDGELFF.

The V gene is TRBV28, the J gene TRBJ2-7; D tentatively reads TRBD1 or TRBD2 (6 bases each). Deletions cut 2 bases from V and 0 bases from J, with 14 bases between. Germline V gives CDR1 MDHEN, CDR2 SYDVKM. This CDR3 spans 16 amino acids. The CDR3 reads CASSLIGGRSSYEQYF. The CDR3, as DNA: TGTGCCAGCAGTTTAATAGGGGGGAGGTCCTCCTACGAGCAGTACTTC. Variable domain in full (rest from reference TRBV28 and TRBJ2-7): DVKVTQSSRYLVKRTGEKVFLECVQDMDHENMFWYRQDPGLGLRLIYFSYDVKMKEKGDIPEGYSVSREKKERFSLILESASTNQTSMYLCASSLIGGRSSYEQYFGPGTRLTVT.

A word on this clonotype: With a much larger clone just one base away, this may be a read error. The chain joins TRBV7-3 to TRBJ1-1; perhaps TRBD1 as D (5 bases). The CDR3 loop spans 14 amino acids. Per germline, CDR1 SGHTA and CDR2 FQGTGA. CDR3 nucleotide sequence: TGTTCCAGCAGCTTATTGGGCAGGGACTCTGAAGCTTTCTTT. It codes for CSSSLLGRDSEAFF.

The V call is TRBV19, the J call TRBJ2-7; 12 positions match TRBD2. The CDR3 spans 17 residues. CDR1 and CDR2 (germline): LNHDA, SQIVND (reference sequence). Trimming removed 5 bases from V and 7 bases from J; junction bases left unmatched: 15. CDR3 sequence: CASSSEATSGSFGEQYF. CDR3 nucleotide sequence: TGTGCCAGTAGTTCGGAGGCGACTAGCGGGAGTTTTGGTGAGCAGTACTTC.

Written as DNA, the CDR3 is TGTGCCAGCAGCTTAGGGGCTAGCGGGAGTTACCACAATGAGCAGTTCTTC. The encoded protein is CASSLGASGSYHNEQFF. The gene calls are TRBV11-1 and TRBJ2-1; 10 nucleotides match TRBD2. The CDR3 extends over 17 amino acids. Germline V CDR1 and CDR2: SGHAT, FQDESV (reference sequence). The ends lost 1 base at V and 5 bases at J; junction bases unmatched: 8.

The V gene is TRBV4-1, the J gene TRBJ2-2, with 10 bases lining up with TRBD2. The CDR3 runs to 18 residues. Per the germline V gene, CDR1 is MGHRA and CDR2 is YSYEKL. V gave up 1 base and J gave up 6 bases; unmatched junction bases: 11. The CDR3 spells CASSQVGERGGRAGELFF. CDR3 bases: TGCGCCAGCAGCCAAGTTGGGGAGCGGGGGGGCCGGGCCGGGGAGCTGTTTTTT.

V gene TRBV6-5 combines with J gene TRBJ2-1, with 8 bases fitting TRBD2. The length of the CDR3 is 16 residues. With 2 bases clipped from V and 4 bases from J, the junction kept 7 bases outside the gene matches. Germline V CDR1 and CDR2: MNHEY, SVGAGI. CDR3 protein: CASSYERESRYNEQFF. The CDR3 DNA sequence: TGTGCCAGCAGTTACGAGCGGGAGTCTCGGTACAATGAGCAGTTCTTC.

Here the CDR3 DNA reads TGTGCCAGCAGTTACAAGTACGGGGTCACTGAAGCTTTCTTT. This gives the protein CASSYKYGVTEAFF. V and J are TRBV6-8 and TRBJ1-1; D remains ambiguous. Germline lookup yields CDR1 MNHGY and CDR2 SAAAGT. Deletions cut 2 bases from V and 4 bases from J, with 11 bases between. The CDR3 spans 14 residues.

The V and J genes are TRBV28 and TRBJ2-7; D perhaps matches TRBD2 (6 bases). CDR1 MDHEN and CDR2 SYDVKM come from the germline V gene. Between the trimmed V and J ends, which lost 2 bases and 5 bases, there was a span of 19 bases. The CDR3 runs 16 residues. CDR3 sequence (DNA): TGTGCCAGCAGTTTAGGCCTGGGGCTAGCGTCTCACGAGCAGTACTTC. It translates to CASSLGLGLASHEQYF.

The rearrangement links TRBV6-6 to TRBJ2-2; TRBD2 matches at 15 bases. The CDR3 runs to 19 residues. The V gene end was trimmed by 2 bases and the J gene end by 4 bases; junction bases not matched to a gene: 8. Germline values: CDR1 MNHNY, CDR2 SVGAGI (reference sequence). Here the CDR3 reads CASSYGLAGGGLGTGELFF. The CDR3 DNA is TGTGCCAGCAGTTACGGACTAGCGGGGGGGGGCCTAGGCACCGGGGAGCTGTTTTTT.

A few counts support this clonotype. The chain has TRBV28 and TRBJ1-1, with a tentative D call TRBD1 (5 bases). V was clipped by 2 bases and J by 4 bases, with 8 bases between them. The length of the CDR3 is 13 residues. Germline V lookup: CDR1 MDHEN, CDR2 SYDVKM. CDR3 in DNA: TGTGCCAGCAGTTTAACCAGGGTCACTGAAGCTTTCTTT. Encoded protein: CASSLTRVTEAFF.

The V and J genes are TRBV13 and TRBJ1-5; the match to TRBD1 covers 8 bases. V was clipped by 5 bases and J by 9 bases; unmatched bases: 12. Germline CDR1 reads PRHDT; CDR2 reads FYEKMQ (reference sequence). CDR3 length: 15 amino acids. CDR3 region: CASSQRGRGLVPQHF. CDR3 nucleotide sequence: TGTGCCAGCAGCCAGCGGGGCAGGGGGCTTGTGCCCCAGCATTTT. The variable domain in full, completed from reference TRBV13 and TRBJ1-5, reads AAGVIQSPRHLIKEKRETATLKCYPIPRHDTVYWYQQGPGQDPQFLISFYEKMQSDKGSIPDRFSAQQFSDYHSELNMSSLELGDSALYFCASSQRGRGLVPQHFGDGTRLSIL.

In its sample, this clonotype was seen many times. The chain couples TRBV11-2 to TRBJ2-2; 9 positions agree with TRBD1. Germline V gene lookup returns CDR1 SGHAT and CDR2 FQNNGV. Trimming took 5 bases from V and 1 from J; bases not matched to a gene: 2. This CDR3 contains 15 residues. CDR3 coding DNA: TGTGCCAGCAGCCTGGGACAGGGGAACACCGGGGAGCTGTTTTTT. It specifies CASSLGQGNTGELFF. Full variable domain (remainder filled in from reference TRBV11-2 and TRBJ2-2): EAGVAQSPRYKIIEKRQSVAFWCNPISGHATLYWYQQILGQGPKLLIQFQNNGVVDDSQLPKDRFSAERLKGVDSTLKIQPAKLEDSAVYLCASSLGQGNTGELFFGEGSRLTVL.

Points on this clonotype: An end of the junction differs from the germline gene, which may be a read error. The chain joins TRBV12-3 or TRBV12-4 to TRBJ1-1, with a weak D call TRBD1 (5 bases). This CDR3 has 15 residues. CDR3 in amino acids: CASSFNGAANTEDLF. The CDR3 DNA follows: TGTGCCAGCAGTTTTAACGGGGCAGCGAACACTGAAGATTTATTT.

V is TRBV10-3 and J is TRBJ2-7; D is ambiguous. V lost 6 bases to trimming and J lost 3 bases, with 9 bases between them. The CDR3 runs 12 residues. Germline V gives CDR1 ENHRY, CDR2 SYGVKD. The CDR3 DNA is TGTGCCATCAGCGCTAGGTTCTACGAGCAGTACTTC. This gives the protein CAISARFYEQYF.

This clonotype was recorded at least ten times. The chain employs TRBV12-3 or TRBV12-4 and TRBJ1-6; the D is unclear. V was trimmed by 5 bases and J by 7 bases, leaving 9 bases between them. The CDR3 has 13 amino acids. CDR3 sequence reads: CASSPPGNSPLHF. The CDR3 nucleotides are TGTGCCAGCAGTCCACCGGGGAATTCACCCCTCCACTTT.